Reported below is one T cell receptor beta chain. Its antigen is as yet unknown. The sample is drawn from a study of OX40 agonist ivuxolimab in advanced cancers. Study-level background: Those enrolled were roughly 80% male, with a mean age of about 66 years and ages from 23 to 79. Findings of the study overall: In the 0.1 to 3.0 mg/kg range, CD4+ and CD8+ blood T cells had expanded clonally by week 6. In CD8+ T cells, expanded clones were on average more numerous than in CD4+.

Some clones are missing from TCRdb's copy, which holds only in-frame ones; the method was immunoSEQ multiplex PCR. The top ten clones hold 6.5% to 9% of a sample with roughly 89,000 clones, 75% to 90% of them seen once. The CDR3 length is 16 residues. V lost 3 bases and J 4 bases, leaving 16 bases between the germline ends. Germline V lookup: CDR1 SQVTM, CDR2 ANQGSEA. The clonotype comes from an adult with an advanced solid tumor such as melanoma, head and neck, liver or kidney cancer. The material sequenced was CD4+ or CD8+ T cells sorted from blood, taken in a trial of the OX40 agonist ivuxolimab. This chain connects TRBV29-1 to TRBJ2-6, with a tentative D call TRBD2 (6 bases). CDR3 nucleotides: TGCAGCGTTGAGGGACTGAGCTCTGCCGGGGCCAACGTCCTGACTTTC. It is translated as CSVEGLSSAGANVLTF.